The clone carrying this TCR beta chain came up a few times. The target antigen is unknown. An Oncomine TCR Beta short-read assay was used to sequence the DNA from cultured CD4+ T cells. TCRdb ran MiXCR on the PCR reads and lists one entry per CDR3 protein. The repertoire includes about 19,000 distinct CDR3 sequences, around 41% of them detected once, and 13% to 15% sits in the top ten. The data are from a study of vaccination and CD4 T cells after COVID-19. Treatment of the sample: roughly 10-day PBMC culture with coronavirus spike peptide pools or control peptides (ViraFEST assay). The germline gives CDR1 MNHEY, CDR2 SVGAGI. The ends lost 0 bases at V and 1 base at J; junction bases unmatched: 6. The CDR3 has 17 amino acids.

Sequences were obtained from cultured CD4+ T cells from blood. The chain carries TRBV6-5 and TRBJ2-7; 10 bases match TRBD2. The TCR sequence derives from a human donor with COVID-19. The chain's CDR3 is CASSYSFSGGSSYEQYF. In DNA form, the CDR3 reads TGTGCCAGCAGTTACTCGTTTAGCGGGGGGTCGTCCTACGAGCAGTACTTC.